These 4 T cell receptor beta chains originate from one sample sequenced in a study of PD-1 blockade in classical Hodgkin lymphoma (dated by TCRdb to 2019 to 2021). Library construction relied on the immunoSEQ multiplex PCR assay. In TCRdb, the immuneACCESS table is reduced to in-frame sequences with V and J assigned. These tables do not hold every clone; where another copy was compared, an unresolved V gene accounts for under half, and the others remain unexplained. In all, the sample holds approximately 100,000 clones, and approximately 92% of those were seen once. About 2.5% of the sample comes from the top ten. The time point tag for this specimen amounts to: cycle 1 day 1 (C1D1), immediately before nivolumab initiation. All trial patients had relapsed after autologous stem cell transplantation, with cohorts A, B and C differing in prior brentuximab vedotin exposure. Specimen: peripheral blood mononuclear cells (PBMCs), collected at baseline. The receptor set was obtained from a human donor with classical Hodgkin lymphoma.

This sequence joins TRBV30 and TRBJ2-3; D is undetermined. This CDR3 is built from 13 residues. Trimming shortened V by 0 bases and J by 2 bases, and 6 bases separated the two germline ends. CDR1 is GTSNPN and CDR2 is SVGIG in the germline V gene (reference sequence). CDR3 sequence: CAWSVTDTDTQYF. CDR3 coding DNA: TGTGCCTGGAGTGTCACAGACACAGATACGCAGTATTTT.

V usage is TRBV30 and J usage is TRBJ2-1, with TRBD1 matching 7 bases. CDR1 and CDR2 from the germline V gene are GTSNPN and SVGIG (reference sequence). V gave up 0 bases and J gave up 4 bases; unmatched junction bases: 3. CDR3 size: 14 residues. The chain's CDR3 is CAWSVVQGYNEQFF. The CDR3 DNA follows: TGTGCCTGGAGTGTAGTACAGGGGTACAATGAGCAGTTCTTC. Combining the CDR3 with reference TRBV30 and TRBJ2-1 gives the whole variable domain SQTIHQWPATLVQPVGSPLSLECTVEGTSNPNLYWYRQAAGRGLQLLFYSVGIGQISSEVPQNLSASRPQDRQFILSSKKLLLSDSGFYLCAWSVVQGYNEQFFGPGTRLTVL.

The genes are TRBV7-8 and TRBJ2-3; TRBD2 agrees at 12 bases. The V and J ends lost 5 bases and 2 bases, in that order; junction bases with no gene match: 8. The CDR3 has 17 amino acids. Germline V gene lookup returns CDR1 SGHVS and CDR2 FQNEAQ. The CDR3 DNA sequence: TGTGCCAGCAGCGCAGGACTAGCGGGACATCCCACAGATACGCAGTATTTT. Translated: CASSAGLAGHPTDTQYF.

The rearrangement joins TRBV2 to TRBJ2-3; D might be TRBD1 (6 bases). CDR3 length: 13 residues. Trimming took 10 bases from V and 2 from J, leaving 13 bases between them. CDR1 is SNHLY and CDR2 is FYNNEI in the germline V gene. The CDR3 DNA reads as TGTGCCACGAACAGGGCACTCACAGATACGCAGTATTTT. Its translation is CATNRALTDTQYF.